What follows are 20 T cell receptor beta chains derived from one specimen sequenced in a study of neurological immune-mediated disorders. TCRdb ran MiXCR on the 5' RACE reads and lists one entry per CDR3 protein. The data hold 87,000 or so distinct CDR3 sequences, with roughly 3.5% observed a single time. The sequencing input was PBMCs. The source is a woman aged 18-29 years with multiple sclerosis.

At least ten counts were recorded for this clonotype. The chain has TRBV5-1 and TRBJ2-3; D is undetermined. CDR3 size: 14 residues. Germline-derived CDR1 and CDR2 are SGHRS and YFSETQ. V was cut by 7 bases and J by 2 bases, with 14 bases left in between. The CDR3 region is CASARSLITDTQYF. CDR3 nucleotides: TGCGCCAGCGCAAGAAGCCTCATCACAGATACGCAGTATTTT.

This clonotype was picked up many times. The V and J genes are TRBV4-1 and TRBJ1-2; tentatively, D is TRBD1 (5 bases). V shed 0 bases and J shed 12 bases, with 17 bases lying between them. The CDR3 has 14 amino acids. Germline CDR1 is MGHRA and CDR2 is YSYEKL. CDR3 sequence reads: CASSQDGSWGPNTF. As DNA, the CDR3 is TGCGCCAGCAGCCAAGATGGGTCGTGGGGACCCAACACCTTC.

The sample holds many counts of this clonotype. This chain connects TRBV30 to TRBJ1-1; D remains unclear. The germline V gene has CDR1 GTSNPN and CDR2 SVGIG (reference sequence). Trimming took 1 base from V and 2 from J, leaving 8 bases between them. The CDR3 runs 13 residues. CDR3 sequence (DNA): TGTGCCTGGAGTGGACCGAGAAACACTGAAGCTTTCTTT. Translation: CAWSGPRNTEAFF.

This clonotype was counted many times. This sequence joins TRBV6-6 and TRBJ1-1, with 8 bases identical to TRBD1. Germline V gene lookup returns CDR1 MNHNY and CDR2 SVGAGI (reference sequence). CDR3 size: 14 residues. J lost 5 bases, V lost 5 bases, and 7 bases had no gene match. CDR3 amino acids: CASSPQGAGTEAFF. In DNA form, the CDR3 reads TGTGCCAGCAGTCCCCAGGGGGCAGGAACTGAAGCTTTCTTT.

The sample holds many counts of this clonotype. CDR3 sequence (DNA): TGTGCCAGCAGTTTCGGAGACAGCCACTCTGCGGCTTTCTTT. Protein sequence: CASSFGDSHSAAFF. The chain carries TRBV12-3 or TRBV12-4 and TRBJ1-1; D may be TRBD1 (5 bases). This CDR3 is built from 14 residues. The germline V and J ends were trimmed by 3 bases and 11 bases, with 19 bases remaining between them.

At least ten counts were recorded for this clonotype. This rearrangement joins TRBV3-1 to TRBJ1-2; perhaps TRBD1 as D (6 bases). The CDR3 covers 12 residues. V dropped 6 bases and J dropped 4 bases, with 9 bases sitting between them. Germline CDR1 and CDR2: LGHDT and YNNKEL (reference sequence). CDR3 in DNA: TGTGCCAGCAGTCTGACAGGCTATGGCTACACCTTC. It translates to CASSLTGYGYTF. The full variable domain, its missing parts supplied by reference TRBV3-1 and TRBJ1-2, is DTAVSQTPKYLVTQMGNDKSIKCEQNLGHDTMYWYKQDSKKFLKIMFSYNNKELIINETVPNRFSPKSPDKAHLNLHINSLELGDSAVYFCASSLTGYGYTFGSGTRLTVV.

The chain is built from TRBV29-1 and TRBJ2-7, with TRBD2 identical over 12 bases. Germline CDR1 and CDR2: SQVTM and ANQGSEA. The length of the CDR3 is 12 residues. V dropped 7 bases and J dropped 4; count of bases not matched to a gene: 2. The CDR3 region has the DNA TGCAGCGACGGACTAGCGGGATACGAGCAGTACTTC. It encodes CSDGLAGYEQYF.

This clonotype was counted at least ten times. The V gene is TRBV10-3, the J gene TRBJ2-1; possible D gene TRBD1, 6 bases. There are 12 residues in the CDR3. Trimming took off 5 bases at V and 6 bases at J, with 8 bases between the two ends. Germline assignment: CDR1 ENHRY and CDR2 SYGVKD. CDR3 DNA sequence: TGTGCCATCAGTTTGACAGGCAATGAGCAGTTCTTC. Translated, it gives CAISLTGNEQFF.

Remarks on this clonotype: At one of its ends the junction is not consistent with the germline gene, which may arise from a read error. The gene calls are TRBV20-1 and TRBJ1-5; D may be TRBD1 (6 bases). This CDR3 has 13 residues. Looked up from germline, CDR1 is DFQATT and CDR2 is SNEGSKA (reference sequence). The chain's CDR3 is CSAFTGSNKTQNF. In nucleotides, the CDR3 is TGCAGTGCTTTTACAGGGTCGAATAAGACCCAGAATTTT.

This clonotype has a count of ten or more. The chain joins TRBV5-1 to TRBJ2-2; possibly TRBD2 for D (6 bases). V gave up 5 bases and J gave up 8 bases, with 7 bases separating them. CDR1 SGHRS and CDR2 YFSETQ come from the germline V gene. This CDR3 comprises 11 residues. The CDR3 nucleotides are TGCGCCAGCAGGCTAGCGGGGGAGCTGTTTTTT. Residues: CASRLAGELFF.

This clonotype was observed at least ten times. The chain combines TRBV11-2 with TRBJ2-2, with 13 bases matching TRBD2. CDR1 SGHAT and CDR2 FQNNGV come from the germline V gene. With 5 bases clipped from V and 0 bases from J, the junction kept 0 bases outside the gene matches. The CDR3 contains 16 residues. CDR3: CASSGLAGANTGELFF. CDR3 DNA sequence: TGTGCCAGCAGCGGACTAGCGGGGGCGAACACCGGGGAGCTGTTTTTT.

This clonotype was recorded at least ten times. The chain links TRBV7-6 to TRBJ2-7, with 8 bases fitting TRBD1. Germline CDR1 SGHVS, CDR2 FNYEAQ. The J segment lost 2 bases and the V segment lost 5 bases, leaving 11 bases of the junction unmatched. CDR3 length equals 16 residues. The CDR3 region is CASSESGGLGTYEQYF. The DNA of the CDR3 is TGTGCCAGCAGCGAATCAGGGGGCCTCGGAACCTACGAGCAGTACTTC.

At least ten counts were recorded for this clonotype. The chain couples TRBV25-1 to TRBJ2-2; TRBD2 matches at 7 bases. Trimming removed 4 bases from V and 4 bases from J; junction bases left unmatched: 6. This CDR3 spans 15 amino acids. Germline V gene data show CDR1 as MGHDK and CDR2 as SYGVNS. As DNA, the CDR3 is TGTGCCAGCAGTGGAAGACTAGCTGGCACCGGGGAGCTGTTTTTT. Translating it yields CASSGRLAGTGELFF.

This clonotype appeared many times. V is TRBV7-2 and J is TRBJ2-2; maybe TRBD2 (5 bases). The CDR3 extends over 15 amino acids. The ends were cut back, 0 bases at V and 5 bases at J, with 10 bases in the middle. CDR1 SGHTA and CDR2 FQGNSA come from the germline V gene. The CDR3, as DNA: TGTGCCAGCAGCTTAGCATCCCGGGGAACCGGGGAGCTGTTTTTT. It yields the protein CASSLASRGTGELFF.

In this sample, this clonotype turned up many times. This chain joins TRBV15 and TRBJ2-7; D is ambiguous. The germline CDR1 and CDR2 sequences are LNHNV and YYDKDF (reference sequence). The CDR3 is 14 amino acids. The ends were cut back, 6 bases at V and 1 base at J, with 13 bases in the middle. The CDR3 is CATRLTGQSYEQYF. The DNA for the CDR3 is TGTGCCACCAGACTGACCGGGCAGTCCTACGAGCAGTACTTC.

The table lists this clonotype with many counts. This chain connects TRBV6-2 or TRBV6-3 to TRBJ2-7; D is undetermined. The CDR3 contains 14 residues. V was trimmed by 4 bases and J by 0 bases, leaving 10 bases between them. Germline CDR1 MNHEY, CDR2 SVGEGT. The CDR3 here is CASSFSPNSYEQYF. CDR3 nucleotide sequence: TGTGCCAGCAGTTTTAGTCCGAACTCCTACGAGCAGTACTTC.

This clonotype showed up many times. The chain couples TRBV5-1 to TRBJ1-1; no firm D call. The V gene's germline CDR1 is SGHRS and CDR2 YFSETQ. The CDR3 is 16 amino acids. V gave up 4 bases and J gave up 1 base, with 17 bases separating them. The CDR3: CASSQDRGLANTEAFF. The CDR3 DNA sequence: TGCGCCAGCAGCCAAGATCGCGGTTTAGCGAACACTGAAGCTTTCTTT.

The sample holds many counts of this clonotype. The V and J genes are TRBV5-5 and TRBJ1-2; 8 bases map to TRBD1. CDR1 is SGHKS, CDR2 YYEKEE, per germline (reference sequence). The CDR3 covers 14 residues. Losses at the gene ends were 4 bases for V and 4 bases for J; bases not matched to a gene: 6. Here the CDR3 reads CASSPQTGVYGYTF. The CDR3 nucleotides are TGTGCCAGCAGCCCCCAGACAGGGGTCTATGGCTACACCTTC.

This chain links TRBV12-2 with TRBJ1-5; no check of the table's D call, TRBD1, against the DNA was made. TRBV12-2 is a pseudogene. The CDR3 covers 17 residues. The DNA for the CDR3 is TGTGCAAGTCGCTTAGTTGAATGGCGACAGGGAATTCAGCCCCAGCATTTT. It translates to CASRLVEWRQGIQPQHF.

This clonotype was counted ten times or more. For the CDR3, the DNA is TGCGCCAGCAGCTTGGATGGGACAGTCTACGAGCAGTACTTC. Protein sequence: CASSLDGTVYEQYF. The rearrangement joins TRBV5-1 to TRBJ2-7; 7 positions agree with TRBD1. This CDR3 has 14 residues. J was trimmed by 3 bases and V by 0 bases; bases with no gene match: 3. Germline V gene sequence: CDR1 SGHRS, CDR2 YFSETQ.